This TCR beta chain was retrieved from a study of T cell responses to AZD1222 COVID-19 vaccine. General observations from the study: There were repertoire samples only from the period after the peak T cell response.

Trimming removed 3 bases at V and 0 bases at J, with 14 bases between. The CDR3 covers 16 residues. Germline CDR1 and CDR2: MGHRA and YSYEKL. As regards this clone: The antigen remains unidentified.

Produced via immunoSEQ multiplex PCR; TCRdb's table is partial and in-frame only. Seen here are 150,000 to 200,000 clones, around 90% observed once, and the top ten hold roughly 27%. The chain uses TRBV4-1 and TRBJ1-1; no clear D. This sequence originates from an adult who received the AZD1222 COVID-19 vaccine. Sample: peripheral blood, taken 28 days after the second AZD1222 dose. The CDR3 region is CASSQESESMNTEAFF. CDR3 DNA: TGCGCCAGCAGCCAGGAATCGGAAAGCATGAACACTGAAGCTTTCTTT.